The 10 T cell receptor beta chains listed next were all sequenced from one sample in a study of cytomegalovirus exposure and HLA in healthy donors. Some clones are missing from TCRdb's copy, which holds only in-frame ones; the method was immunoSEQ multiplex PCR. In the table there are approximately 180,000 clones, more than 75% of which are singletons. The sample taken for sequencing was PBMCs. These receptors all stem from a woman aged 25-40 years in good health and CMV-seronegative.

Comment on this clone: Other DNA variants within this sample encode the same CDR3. The CDR3 here is CASSPRDRGSGYTF. The DNA of the CDR3 is TGTGCCAGCAGCCCTAGGGACAGGGGTTCAGGCTACACCTTC. The chain employs TRBV7-8 and TRBJ1-2, with 10 bases identical to TRBD1. The CDR3 sequence is 14 residues long. Germline CDR1 is SGHVS and CDR2 is FQNEAQ. After removal of 5 bases from V and 8 bases from J, the junction contained 8 bases not matched to a gene.

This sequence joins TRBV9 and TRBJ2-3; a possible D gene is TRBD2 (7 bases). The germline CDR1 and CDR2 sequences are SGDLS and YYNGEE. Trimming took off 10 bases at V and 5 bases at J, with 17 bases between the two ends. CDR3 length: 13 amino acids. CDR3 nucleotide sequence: TGTGCCTCCTACGGGGGGCAGGGAGATACGCAGTATTTT. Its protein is CASYGGQGDTQYF.

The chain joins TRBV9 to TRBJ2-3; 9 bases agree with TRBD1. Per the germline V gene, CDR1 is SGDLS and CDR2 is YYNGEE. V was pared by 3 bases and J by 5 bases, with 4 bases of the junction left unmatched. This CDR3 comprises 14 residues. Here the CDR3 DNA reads TGTGCCAGCAGCGCACAGGGGGCTAAAGATACGCAGTATTTT. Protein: CASSAQGAKDTQYF.

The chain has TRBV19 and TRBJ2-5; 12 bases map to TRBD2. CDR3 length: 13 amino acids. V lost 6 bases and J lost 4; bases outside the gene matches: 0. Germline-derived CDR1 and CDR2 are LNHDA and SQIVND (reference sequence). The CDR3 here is CASRLAGGETQYF. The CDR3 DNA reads TGTGCCAGTAGACTAGCGGGGGGAGAGACCCAGTACTTC.

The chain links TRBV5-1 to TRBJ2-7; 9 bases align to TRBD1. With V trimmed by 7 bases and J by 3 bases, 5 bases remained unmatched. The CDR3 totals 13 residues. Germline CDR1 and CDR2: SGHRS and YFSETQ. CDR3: CASGTGPNYEQYF. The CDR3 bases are TGCGCCAGCGGGACAGGGCCCAACTACGAGCAGTACTTC.

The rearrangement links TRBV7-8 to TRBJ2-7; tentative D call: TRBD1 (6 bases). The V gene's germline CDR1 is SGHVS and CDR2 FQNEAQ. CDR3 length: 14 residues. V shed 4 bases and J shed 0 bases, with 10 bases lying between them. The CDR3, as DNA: TGTGCCAGCAGCTGGACAGCTAGCTCCTACGAGCAGTACTTC. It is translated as CASSWTASSYEQYF.

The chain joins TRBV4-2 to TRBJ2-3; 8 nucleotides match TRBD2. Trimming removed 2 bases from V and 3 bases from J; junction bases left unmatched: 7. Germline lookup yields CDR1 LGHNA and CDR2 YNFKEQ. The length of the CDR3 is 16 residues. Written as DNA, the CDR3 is TGTGCCAGCAGCCAACTCCGGGGGGGTGAAACAGATACGCAGTATTTT. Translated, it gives CASSQLRGGETDTQYF.

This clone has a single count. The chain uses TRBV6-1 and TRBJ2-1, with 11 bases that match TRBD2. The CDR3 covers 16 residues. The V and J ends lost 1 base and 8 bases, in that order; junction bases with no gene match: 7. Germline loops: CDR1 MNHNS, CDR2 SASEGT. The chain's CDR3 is CASSEGLAGTGYEQFF. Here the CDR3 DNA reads TGTGCCAGCAGTGAAGGACTAGCGGGGACTGGGTATGAGCAGTTCTTC.

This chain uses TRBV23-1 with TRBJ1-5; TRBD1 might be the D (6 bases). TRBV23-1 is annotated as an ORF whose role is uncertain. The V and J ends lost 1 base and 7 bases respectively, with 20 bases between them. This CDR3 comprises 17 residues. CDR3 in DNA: TGCGCCAGCAGTCAATGGGAAACTGCGGGGGGCGGCCAGCCCCAGCATTTT. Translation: CASSQWETAGGGQPQHF.

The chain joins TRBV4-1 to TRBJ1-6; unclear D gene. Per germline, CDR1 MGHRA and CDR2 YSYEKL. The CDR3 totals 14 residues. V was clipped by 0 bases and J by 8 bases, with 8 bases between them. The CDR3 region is CASSQDLADSPLHF. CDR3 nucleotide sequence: TGCGCCAGCAGCCAAGATTTGGCCGATTCACCCCTCCACTTT.